Described below is a single T cell receptor (beta chain) sequence and its context. Primers targeting TRAV and TRBV primed first-strand cDNA, covering alpha and beta chains. It was with a constant-region primer and a V-primer adapter that TCRs were amplified over around 20 PCR cycles. TCRdb re-called the reads with MiXCR, one entry per CDR3 protein. Here the sample spans about 6,400 distinct CDR3 sequences, 60% to 75% being singletons. This sample is part of a study of low-dose radiotherapy and immunotherapy resistance in tumors. In the study overall: Treatment of Cohort 2 consisted of 1 Gy per fraction every two weeks, amounting to 13 Gy over 26 weeks. Ipilimumab 1 mg/kg every six weeks, together with nivolumab 240 mg every two weeks, was given intravenously to patients.

The V and J ends lost 3 bases and 2 bases respectively, with 23 bases between them. Germline CDR1 and CDR2: MDHEN and SYDVKM. CDR3 length equals 18 residues. This TCR was sampled from a human donor with advanced metastatic prostate, ovarian, gallbladder or colorectal cancer (not recorded which). This table probably holds off-target reads from a library built for another chain. This chain joins TRBV28 and TRBJ2-7; D ambiguous. CDR3 nucleotide sequence: TGTGCCAGCAGTTTTGCGTTAATCGGCCAAGGAGTAACCTACGAGCAGTACTTC. Its translation: CASSFALIGQGVTYEQYF.